The 26 T cell receptor beta chains below were found in one sample sequenced in a study of T cell changes during pregnancy in multiple sclerosis. TCRdb's copy holds only in-frame clones and misses some; the assay was immunoSEQ multiplex PCR. Among tens of thousands of clones, roughly 90% were seen once, and the ten largest hold 0.52%. The sample consisted of CD4+ T cells from peripheral blood mononuclear cells, taken in the third trimester of pregnancy. The receptors were sampled from a female donor with multiple sclerosis, enrolled in a pregnancy study.

The rearrangement joins TRBV6-5 to TRBJ2-1, with D possibly TRBD2 on 6 matching bases. Germline CDR1 and CDR2: MNHEY and SVGAGI. V shed 0 bases and J shed 3 bases, with 12 bases lying between them. The CDR3 is 16 residues long. The CDR3 reads CASSYSGLASYNEQFF. CDR3 DNA sequence: TGTGCCAGCAGTTACTCGGGGCTAGCGAGCTACAATGAGCAGTTCTTC.

This rearrangement joins TRBV27 to TRBJ1-2; 7 bases line up with TRBD1. V lost 2 bases, J lost 1 base, and 1 base stayed unmatched. The CDR3 contains 14 residues. Germline V gene sequence: CDR1 MNHEY, CDR2 SMNVEV (reference sequence). The CDR3 nucleotides are TGTGCCAGCAGTTTACGGGACAGTAACTATGGCTACACCTTC. It yields the protein CASSLRDSNYGYTF.

V is TRBV7-2 and J is TRBJ2-1; 8 bases are shared with TRBD1. CDR1 and CDR2 (germline): SGHTA, FQGNSA. The CDR3 length is 18 residues. V lost 1 base, J lost 2 bases, and 10 bases stayed unmatched. The CDR3 DNA is TGTGCCAGCAGCTTAGAGGGGTCAGGGGGCATCGCCTACAATGAGCAGTTCTTC. This gives the protein CASSLEGSGGIAYNEQFF.

This chain links TRBV5-1 with TRBJ2-1; 7 bases map to TRBD2. Germline assignment: CDR1 SGHRS and CDR2 YFSETQ. Trimming cost V 9 bases and J 6 bases; bases outside gene matches: 12. The CDR3 has 14 residues. CDR3: CATNKAGNSNEQFF. CDR3 DNA: TGCGCCACCAACAAAGCGGGAAACTCCAATGAGCAGTTCTTC. The full variable domain, with the rest looked up from reference TRBV5-1 and TRBJ2-1, is KAGVTQTPRYLIKTRGQQVTLSCSPISGHRSVSWYQQTPGQGLQFLFEYFSETQRNKGNFPGRFSGRQFSNSRSEMNVSTLELGDSALYLCATNKAGNSNEQFFGPGTRLTVL.

The chain employs TRBV4-2 and TRBJ2-3; D gene unclear. Germline V gene lookup returns CDR1 LGHNA and CDR2 YNFKEQ. Trimming pared 1 base from V and 7 bases from J, leaving 15 bases between. This CDR3 spans 15 amino acids. The CDR3 coding sequence is TGTGCCAGCAGCCAAGTAGAGTTAGATTTACATACGCAGTATTTT. Its translation: CASSQVELDLHTQYF.

The CDR3 DNA reads TGTGCCAGCAGCTATAGACAGGGCGGAACCGGGGAGCTGTTTTTT. It encodes CASSYRQGGTGELFF. This chain uses TRBV7-3 with TRBJ2-2, with 7 bases aligning to TRBD1. The length of the CDR3 is 15 residues. V lost 4 bases and J lost 5; bases outside the gene matches: 7. Germline CDR1 and CDR2: SGHTA and FQGTGA.

This chain uses TRBV20-1 with TRBJ1-2; tentative D call: TRBD1 (5 bases). CDR3 length: 10 residues. Germline V lookup: CDR1 DFQATT, CDR2 SNEGSKA (reference sequence). The V end lost 5 bases, the J end lost 5 bases, and 6 bases lay between the germline ends. The CDR3 DNA is TGCAGTGCTCGACAGTATGGCTACACCTTC. This codes for CSARQYGYTF.

Worth noting for this clone: The same CDR3 arises from other DNA sequences in this sample as well. The V call is TRBV7-2, the J call TRBJ2-1, with D possibly matching TRBD2 (6 bases). This CDR3 is built from 13 residues. Germline lookup yields CDR1 SGHTA and CDR2 FQGNSA. Trimming pared 1 base from V and 10 bases from J, leaving 11 bases between. The CDR3: CASSLVAGNEQFF. CDR3 DNA: TGTGCCAGCAGCTTAGTCGCGGGAAACGAGCAGTTCTTC. Drawing the rest from reference TRBV7-2 and TRBJ2-1, the complete variable domain is GAGVSQSPSNKVTEKGKDVELRCDPISGHTALYWYRQSLGQGLEFLIYFQGNSAPDKSGLPSDRFSAERTGGSVSTLTIQRTQQEDSAVYLCASSLVAGNEQFFGPGTRLTVL.

This chain uses TRBV30 with TRBJ2-7; 7 nucleotides agree with TRBD1. V gave up 0 bases and J gave up 3 bases; unmatched junction bases: 8. Germline CDR1 GTSNPN, CDR2 SVGIG (reference sequence). The CDR3 is made up of 15 amino acids. This CDR3 reads CAWSVMDRISYEQYF. The CDR3 DNA reads as TGTGCCTGGAGTGTTATGGACAGGATAAGCTACGAGCAGTACTTC.

The V gene is TRBV5-1, the J gene TRBJ2-2; tentatively, D is TRBD2 (6 bases). CDR3 length: 18 amino acids. The germline gives CDR1 SGHRS, CDR2 YFSETQ. V lost 4 bases and J 4 bases, leaving 23 bases between the germline ends. This CDR3 is CASSQIREAEPRTGELFF. In nucleotides, the CDR3 is TGCGCCAGCAGCCAAATCAGGGAGGCCGAGCCGCGCACCGGGGAGCTGTTTTTT.

The chain joins TRBV28 to TRBJ1-1, with 9 positions matching TRBD1. The CDR3 covers 15 residues. Germline CDR1 MDHEN, CDR2 SYDVKM. V was clipped by 2 bases and J by 4 bases; unmatched bases: 5. CDR3: CASSLPTGGGTEAFF. As DNA, the CDR3 is TGTGCCAGCAGTTTACCTACAGGGGGCGGCACTGAAGCTTTCTTT.

The rearrangement joins TRBV5-1 to TRBJ2-1, with 9 bases aligning to TRBD2. V lost 9 bases, J lost 4 bases, and 8 bases stayed unmatched. This CDR3 is 14 amino acids long. CDR1 is SGHRS and CDR2 is YFSETQ in the germline V gene. CDR3 in DNA: TGCGCCACCGCAGCGGGAGGAACTTACAATGAGCAGTTCTTC. It yields the protein CATAAGGTYNEQFF.

This clone appeared a single time. The rearrangement uses TRBV19 and TRBJ1-2; TRBD1 matches at 10 bases. The CDR3 covers 15 residues. With V trimmed by 6 bases and J by 3 bases, 7 bases remained unmatched. Germline V lookup: CDR1 LNHDA, CDR2 SQIVND (reference sequence). As DNA, the CDR3 is TGTGCCAGTAGGAATGACAGGGGGCGCGACTATGGCTACACCTTC. Encoded protein: CASRNDRGRDYGYTF.

The chain is built from TRBV18 and TRBJ1-2; possibly TRBD1 for D (5 bases). CDR3 length equals 17 residues. Trimming left V 2 bases short and J 0 bases short, with 16 bases between. From germline, CDR1 is KGHSH and CDR2 LQKENI. The chain's CDR3 is CASSPTAAGPPNYGYTF. The CDR3, as DNA: TGTGCCAGCTCACCAACCGCAGCGGGACCCCCTAACTATGGCTACACCTTC.

The gene calls are TRBV11-2 and TRBJ1-1; 7 nucleotides match TRBD1. The germline V gene encodes CDR1 SGHAT and CDR2 FQNNGV. Trimming at V came to 5 bases and at J to 4 bases, leaving 4 bases not matched to a gene. The CDR3 has 13 amino acids. CDR3 sequence (DNA): TGTGCCAGCAGCCGACAGGGCTCCACTGAAGCTTTCTTT. Translation: CASSRQGSTEAFF. Complete variable domain (other parts from reference TRBV11-2 and TRBJ1-1): EAGVAQSPRYKIIEKRQSVAFWCNPISGHATLYWYQQILGQGPKLLIQFQNNGVVDDSQLPKDRFSAERLKGVDSTLKIQPAKLEDSAVYLCASSRQGSTEAFFGQGTRLTVV.

The chain's CDR3 is CASSHRGQYTEAFF. The CDR3, as DNA: TGTGCCAGCAGCCACAGGGGCCAGTACACTGAAGCTTTCTTT. The chain has TRBV11-2 and TRBJ1-1, with 7 bases matching TRBD1. The CDR3 runs to 14 residues. Per the germline V gene, CDR1 is SGHAT and CDR2 is FQNNGV. Trimming removed 5 bases from V and 3 bases from J; junction bases left unmatched: 6.

This chain connects TRBV7-9 to TRBJ1-4; TRBD1 is a possible D gene (5 bases). This CDR3 spans 15 amino acids. Trimming removed 5 bases at V and 3 bases at J, with 13 bases between. Per germline, CDR1 SEHNR and CDR2 FQNEAQ (reference sequence). CDR3 amino acids: CASSPGGGANEKLFF. CDR3 bases: TGTGCCAGCAGCCCGGGGGGAGGAGCTAATGAAAAACTGTTTTTT.

This sequence joins TRBV6-6 and TRBJ2-7; D possibly corresponds to TRBD2 (6 bases). Germline V gene lookup returns CDR1 MNHNY and CDR2 SVGAGI (reference sequence). Deletions cut 6 bases from V and 0 bases from J, with 6 bases between. This CDR3 comprises 12 residues. The CDR3 protein is CASRRDSYEQYF. CDR3 sequence (DNA): TGTGCCAGCAGGCGGGACTCCTACGAGCAGTACTTC.

The chain carries TRBV6-1 and TRBJ1-1, with D perhaps TRBD1 (5 bases). From germline, CDR1 is MNHNS and CDR2 SASEGT. Trimming pared 8 bases from V and 6 bases from J, leaving 19 bases between. This CDR3 is 14 amino acids long. The CDR3 reads CASCWGGNRAEAFF. In DNA, the CDR3 is TGTGCCAGCTGCTGGGGGGGAAATCGAGCTGAAGCTTTCTTT.

V and J are TRBV19 and TRBJ2-1; possible D gene TRBD2, 6 bases. CDR3 size: 15 residues. Germline-derived CDR1 and CDR2 are LNHDA and SQIVND (reference sequence). V was trimmed by 5 bases and J by 9 bases, leaving 20 bases between them. The CDR3 region has the DNA TGTGCCAGTAGTCCCGGGACTCCTCGGGGCGGTGAGCAGTTCTTC. This gives the protein CASSPGTPRGGEQFF.

The V gene is TRBV5-6, the J gene TRBJ1-6, with a possible D match to TRBD1 (5 bases). V lost 3 bases, J lost 7 bases, and 17 bases lay in between. Germline V gene sequence: CDR1 SGHDT, CDR2 YYEEEE. This CDR3 is built from 16 residues. The CDR3 sequence is CASSSQGAQRNSPLHF. DNA of the CDR3: TGTGCCAGCAGCTCCCAAGGGGCACAGAGAAATTCACCCCTCCACTTT.

This clone has just one count. The chain links TRBV9 to TRBJ2-5, with 9 nucleotides matching TRBD2. This CDR3 is built from 20 residues. V dropped 5 bases and J dropped 5; count of bases not matched to a gene: 25. The germline V gene has CDR1 SGDLS and CDR2 YYNGEE. This CDR3 reads CASSARSQSGLAALGETQYF. In DNA, the CDR3 is TGTGCCAGCAGTGCCCGGAGCCAGTCGGGACTAGCAGCCCTCGGGGAGACCCAGTACTTC.

The CDR3 coding sequence is TGTGCCAGCAGCTTGCTACAGGGTCGACCTTACGAGCAGTACTTC. Encoded protein: CASSLLQGRPYEQYF. This chain joins TRBV5-6 and TRBJ2-7; TRBD1 is a possible D gene (6 bases). This CDR3 has 15 amino acids. Trimming stripped 1 base from V and 4 bases from J, with 15 bases between. Germline CDR1 is SGHDT and CDR2 is YYEEEE.

The chain joins TRBV5-4 to TRBJ2-7, with D possibly matching TRBD1 (6 bases). The germline gives CDR1 SGHNT, CDR2 YYREEE (reference sequence). Trimming pared 4 bases from V and 4 bases from J, leaving 15 bases between. CDR3 length: 14 residues. CDR3 protein: CASSPKRTGYEQYF. The CDR3 region has the DNA TGTGCCAGCAGCCCAAAACGAACAGGGTACGAGCAGTACTTC.

The rearrangement joins TRBV28 to TRBJ1-5, with a possible D match to TRBD1 (6 bases). Between the trimmed V and J ends, which lost 6 bases and 9 bases, there was a span of 30 bases. The CDR3 contains 18 residues. From germline, CDR1 is MDHEN and CDR2 SYDVKM. Here the CDR3 reads CASRRAVFHREGDRPQHF. In nucleotides, the CDR3 is TGTGCCAGCAGGAGGGCCGTGTTCCACAGGGAGGGAGATCGGCCCCAGCATTTT.

The V and J genes are TRBV7-9 and TRBJ2-1; 12 bases are shared with TRBD2. Germline V lookup: CDR1 SEHNR, CDR2 FQNEAQ (reference sequence). Unmatched junction bases numbered 8, after V lost 5 bases and J lost 9 bases. The CDR3 spans 15 residues. CDR3 sequence reads: CASSPLAGGLGEQFF. The CDR3 nucleotides are TGTGCCAGCAGCCCCCTAGCGGGAGGGCTCGGTGAGCAGTTCTTC.